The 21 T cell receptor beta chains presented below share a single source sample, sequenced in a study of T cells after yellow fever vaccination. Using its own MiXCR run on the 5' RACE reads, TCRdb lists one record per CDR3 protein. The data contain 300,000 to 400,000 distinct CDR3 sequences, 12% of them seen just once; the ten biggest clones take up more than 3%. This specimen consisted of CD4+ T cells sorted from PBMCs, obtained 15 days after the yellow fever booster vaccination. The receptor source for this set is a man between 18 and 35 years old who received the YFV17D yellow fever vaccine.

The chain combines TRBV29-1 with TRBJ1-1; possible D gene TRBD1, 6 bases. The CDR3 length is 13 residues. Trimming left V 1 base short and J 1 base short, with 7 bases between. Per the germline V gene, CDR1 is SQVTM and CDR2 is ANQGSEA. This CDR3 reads CSVEVGGNTEAFF. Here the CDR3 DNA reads TGCAGCGTTGAAGTAGGGGGGAACACTGAAGCTTTCTTT. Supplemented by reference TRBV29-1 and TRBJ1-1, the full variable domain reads SAVISQKPSRDICQRGTSLTIQCQVDSQVTMMFWYRQQPGQSLTLIATANQGSEATYESGFVIDKFPISRPNLTFSTLTVSNMSPEDSSIYLCSVEVGGNTEAFFGQGTRLTVV.

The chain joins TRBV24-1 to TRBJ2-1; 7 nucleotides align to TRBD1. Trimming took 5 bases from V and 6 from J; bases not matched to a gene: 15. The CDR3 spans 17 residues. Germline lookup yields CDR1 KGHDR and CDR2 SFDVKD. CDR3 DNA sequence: TGTGCCACCAGTGGGATCGGCAGGGGGTTATCTTTCAATGAGCAGTTCTTC. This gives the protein CATSGIGRGLSFNEQFF.

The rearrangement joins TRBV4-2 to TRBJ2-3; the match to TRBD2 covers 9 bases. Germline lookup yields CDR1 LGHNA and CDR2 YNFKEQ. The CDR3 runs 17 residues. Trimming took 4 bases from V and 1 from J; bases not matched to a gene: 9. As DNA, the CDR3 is TGTGCCAGCAGCCTGGGCCGCGGGGGGGCGGGCACAGATACGCAGTATTTT. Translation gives CASSLGRGGAGTDTQYF.

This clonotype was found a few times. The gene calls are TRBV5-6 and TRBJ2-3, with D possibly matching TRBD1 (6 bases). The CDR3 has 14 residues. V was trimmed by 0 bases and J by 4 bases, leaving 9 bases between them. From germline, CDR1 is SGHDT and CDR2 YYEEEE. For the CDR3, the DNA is TGTGCCAGCAGCTTGGGACAGGTTTCAGATACGCAGTATTTT. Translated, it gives CASSLGQVSDTQYF. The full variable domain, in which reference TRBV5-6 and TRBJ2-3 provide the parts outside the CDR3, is DAGVTQSPTHLIKTRGQQVTLRCSPKSGHDTVSWYQQALGQGPQFIFQYYEEEERQRGNFPDRFSGHQFPNYSSELNVNALLLGDSALYLCASSLGQVSDTQYFGPGTRLTVL.

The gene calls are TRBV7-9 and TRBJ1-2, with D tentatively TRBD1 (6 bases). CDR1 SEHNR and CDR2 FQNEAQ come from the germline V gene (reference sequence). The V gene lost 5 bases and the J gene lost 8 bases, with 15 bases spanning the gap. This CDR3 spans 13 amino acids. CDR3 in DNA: TGTGCCAGCAGCCCGGGGGCCCGCGCGGGCTACACCTTC. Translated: CASSPGARAGYTF. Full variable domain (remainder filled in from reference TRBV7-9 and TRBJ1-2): DTGVSQNPRHKITKRGQNVTFRCDPISEHNRLYWYRQTLGQGPEFLTYFQNEAQLEKSRLLSDRFSAERPKGSFSTLEIQRTEQGDSAMYLCASSPGARAGYTFGSGTRLTVV.

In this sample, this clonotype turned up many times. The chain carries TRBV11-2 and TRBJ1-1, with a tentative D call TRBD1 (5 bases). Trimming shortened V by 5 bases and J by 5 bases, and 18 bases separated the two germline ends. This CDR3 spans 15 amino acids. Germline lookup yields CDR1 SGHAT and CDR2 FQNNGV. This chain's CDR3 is CASSPLISGATEAFF. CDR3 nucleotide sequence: TGTGCCAGCAGCCCCCTCATTTCCGGGGCGACTGAAGCTTTCTTT.

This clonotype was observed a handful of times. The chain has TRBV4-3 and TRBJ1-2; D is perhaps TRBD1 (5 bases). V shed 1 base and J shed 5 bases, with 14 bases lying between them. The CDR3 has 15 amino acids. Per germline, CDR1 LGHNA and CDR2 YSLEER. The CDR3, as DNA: TGCGCCAGCAGCCAAGTGGCGGGCTGGGGGTATGGCTACACCTTC. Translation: CASSQVAGWGYGYTF.

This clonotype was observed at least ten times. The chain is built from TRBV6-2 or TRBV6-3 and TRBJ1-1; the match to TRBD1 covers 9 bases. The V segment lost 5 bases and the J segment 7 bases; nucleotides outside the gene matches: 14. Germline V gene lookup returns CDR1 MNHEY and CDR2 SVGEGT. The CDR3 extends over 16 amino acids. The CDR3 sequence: CASSEPAGTGWSEAFF. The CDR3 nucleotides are TGTGCCAGCAGTGAGCCTGCCGGGACAGGGTGGAGTGAAGCTTTCTTT.

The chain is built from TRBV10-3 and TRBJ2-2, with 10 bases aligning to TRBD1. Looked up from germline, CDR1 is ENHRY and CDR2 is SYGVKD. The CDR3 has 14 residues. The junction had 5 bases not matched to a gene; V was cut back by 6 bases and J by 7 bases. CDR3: CAIRGQGDGGELFF. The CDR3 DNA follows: TGTGCCATCAGAGGACAGGGGGATGGCGGGGAGCTGTTTTTT.

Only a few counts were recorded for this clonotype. The CDR3, as DNA: TGTGCCAGTAGTCGCCGGGACAGGGACTACGAGCAGTACTTC. Its translation is CASSRRDRDYEQYF. The V call is TRBV19, the J call TRBJ2-7, with TRBD1 matching over 9 bases. From germline, CDR1 is LNHDA and CDR2 SQIVND (reference sequence). Germline trimming cut 5 bases from V and 3 bases from J; bases unmatched to any gene: 5. The CDR3 has 14 residues.

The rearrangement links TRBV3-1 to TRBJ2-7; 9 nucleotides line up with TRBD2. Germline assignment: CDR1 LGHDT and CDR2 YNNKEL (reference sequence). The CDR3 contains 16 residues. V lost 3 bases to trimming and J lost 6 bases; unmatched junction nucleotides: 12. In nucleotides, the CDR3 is TGTGCCAGCAGCCACGGGGGTACTAGCGGGCCCCTCGAGCAGTACTTC. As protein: CASSHGGTSGPLEQYF.

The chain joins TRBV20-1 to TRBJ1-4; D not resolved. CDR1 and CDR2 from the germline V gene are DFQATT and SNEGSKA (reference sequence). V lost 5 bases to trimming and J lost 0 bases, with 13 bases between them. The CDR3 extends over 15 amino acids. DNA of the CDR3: TGCAGTGCTCGTAACCCGGTCGCAACTAATGAAAAACTGTTTTTT. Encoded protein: CSARNPVATNEKLFF.

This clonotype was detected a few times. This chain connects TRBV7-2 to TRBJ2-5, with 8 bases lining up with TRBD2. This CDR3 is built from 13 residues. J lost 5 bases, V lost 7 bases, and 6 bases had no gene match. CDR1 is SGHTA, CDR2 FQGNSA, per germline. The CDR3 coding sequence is TGTGCCAGCAACGGGGGGGCCTATGAGACCCAGTACTTC. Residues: CASNGGAYETQYF.

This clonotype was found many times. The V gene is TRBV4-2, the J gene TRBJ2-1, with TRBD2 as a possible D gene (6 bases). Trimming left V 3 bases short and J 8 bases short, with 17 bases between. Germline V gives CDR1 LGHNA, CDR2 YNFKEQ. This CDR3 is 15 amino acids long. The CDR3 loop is CASSQASTRSHEQFF. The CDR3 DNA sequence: TGTGCCAGCAGCCAGGCCTCGACTAGATCCCATGAGCAGTTCTTC.

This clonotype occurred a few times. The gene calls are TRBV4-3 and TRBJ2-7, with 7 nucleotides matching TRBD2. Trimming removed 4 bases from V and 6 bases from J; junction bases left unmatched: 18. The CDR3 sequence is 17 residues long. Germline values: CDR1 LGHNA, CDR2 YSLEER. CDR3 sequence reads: CASSPASRGGPPCEQYV. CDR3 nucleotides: TGCGCCAGCAGCCCCGCCTCTCGCGGGGGACCCCCTTGCGAGCAGTACGTC.

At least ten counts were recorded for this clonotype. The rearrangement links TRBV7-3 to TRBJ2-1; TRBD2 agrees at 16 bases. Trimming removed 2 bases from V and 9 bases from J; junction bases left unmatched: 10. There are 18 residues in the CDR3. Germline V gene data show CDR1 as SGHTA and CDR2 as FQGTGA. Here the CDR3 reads CASSLQGTSGGAVGEQFF. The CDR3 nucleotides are TGTGCCAGCAGCTTACAGGGGACTAGCGGGGGGGCAGTAGGTGAGCAGTTCTTC.

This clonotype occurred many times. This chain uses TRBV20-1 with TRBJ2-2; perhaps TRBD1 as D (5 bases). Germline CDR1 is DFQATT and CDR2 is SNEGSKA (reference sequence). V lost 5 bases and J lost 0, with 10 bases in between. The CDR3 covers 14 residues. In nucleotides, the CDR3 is TGCAGTGCTCAGAGCAGGGCGAACACCGGGGAGCTGTTTTTT. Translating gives CSAQSRANTGELFF.

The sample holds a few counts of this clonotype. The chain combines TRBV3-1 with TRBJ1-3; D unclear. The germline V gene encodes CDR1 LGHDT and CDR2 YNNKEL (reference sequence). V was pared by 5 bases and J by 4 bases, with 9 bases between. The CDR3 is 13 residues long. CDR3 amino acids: CASSITIGNTIYF. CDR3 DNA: TGTGCCAGCAGCATCACGATAGGAAACACCATATATTTT.

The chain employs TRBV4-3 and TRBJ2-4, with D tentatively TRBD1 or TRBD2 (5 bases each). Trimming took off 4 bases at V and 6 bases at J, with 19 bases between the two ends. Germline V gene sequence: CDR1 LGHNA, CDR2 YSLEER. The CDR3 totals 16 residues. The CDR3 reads CASSPMLSEGRNIQYF. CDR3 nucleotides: TGCGCCAGCAGCCCAATGCTTAGTGAGGGGCGAAACATTCAGTACTTC.

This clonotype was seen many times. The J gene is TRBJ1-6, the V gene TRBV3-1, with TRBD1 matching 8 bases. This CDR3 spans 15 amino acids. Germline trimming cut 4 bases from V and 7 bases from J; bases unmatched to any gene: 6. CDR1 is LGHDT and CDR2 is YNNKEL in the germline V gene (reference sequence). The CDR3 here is CASSRLQGVNSPLHF. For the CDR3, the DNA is TGTGCCAGCAGCCGCTTACAGGGGGTAAATTCACCCCTCCACTTT.

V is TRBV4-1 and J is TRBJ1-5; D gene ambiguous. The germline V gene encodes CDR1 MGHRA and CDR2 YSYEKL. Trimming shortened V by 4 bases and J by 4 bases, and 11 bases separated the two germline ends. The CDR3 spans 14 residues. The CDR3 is CASSLQPTNQPQHF. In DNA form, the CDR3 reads TGCGCCAGCAGCCTCCAACCTACGAATCAGCCCCAGCATTTT.